This T cell receptor (beta chain) emerged from a study of human T cells and chemical hapten exposure. The germline CDR1 and CDR2 sequences are LNHNV and YYDKDF (reference sequence). V shed 5 bases, J shed 4 bases, and the junction held 8 bases outside the gene matches. The CDR3 is 16 amino acids. Noted time point: patch test 2, 6 weeks after DPC sensitization. Treatment specified: therapeutic diphenylcyclopropenone sensitization with weekly scalp DPC. The library tagged each cDNA molecule with unique molecular identifiers. TCRdb recomputed calls from the RACE reads with MiXCR, one row per CDR3 protein. The table lists 110,000 or so distinct CDR3 sequences, roughly 9% of them singletons.

The material was whole blood, obtained in connection with sensitization to the hapten diphenylcyclopropenone (DPC). The chain employs TRBV15 and TRBJ2-1; 10 bases agree with TRBD1. This receptor was obtained from a woman in her forties with alopecia areata. Some clones in this sample may be carry-over from other donors' samples. The CDR3 nucleotides are TGTGCCACCAGCGTAGGCCGGGACAGGGGTTACAATGAGCAGTTCTTC. This gives the protein CATSVGRDRGYNEQFF.